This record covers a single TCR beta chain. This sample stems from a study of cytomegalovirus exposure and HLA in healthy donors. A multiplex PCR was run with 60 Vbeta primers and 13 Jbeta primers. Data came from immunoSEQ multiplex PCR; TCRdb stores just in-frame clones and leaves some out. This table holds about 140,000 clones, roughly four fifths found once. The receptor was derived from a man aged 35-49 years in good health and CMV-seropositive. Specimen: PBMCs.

The chain's CDR3 is CASSSDGTAYSNQPQHF. The DNA for the CDR3 is TGTGCCAGCAGCTCGGATGGGACAGCTTATAGCAATCAGCCCCAGCATTTT. V is TRBV7-9 and J is TRBJ1-5; 7 bases agree with TRBD1. The CDR3 extends over 17 amino acids. Germline V gives CDR1 SEHNR, CDR2 FQNEAQ (reference sequence). The V gene end was trimmed by 4 bases and the J gene end by 0 bases; junction bases not matched to a gene: 9.